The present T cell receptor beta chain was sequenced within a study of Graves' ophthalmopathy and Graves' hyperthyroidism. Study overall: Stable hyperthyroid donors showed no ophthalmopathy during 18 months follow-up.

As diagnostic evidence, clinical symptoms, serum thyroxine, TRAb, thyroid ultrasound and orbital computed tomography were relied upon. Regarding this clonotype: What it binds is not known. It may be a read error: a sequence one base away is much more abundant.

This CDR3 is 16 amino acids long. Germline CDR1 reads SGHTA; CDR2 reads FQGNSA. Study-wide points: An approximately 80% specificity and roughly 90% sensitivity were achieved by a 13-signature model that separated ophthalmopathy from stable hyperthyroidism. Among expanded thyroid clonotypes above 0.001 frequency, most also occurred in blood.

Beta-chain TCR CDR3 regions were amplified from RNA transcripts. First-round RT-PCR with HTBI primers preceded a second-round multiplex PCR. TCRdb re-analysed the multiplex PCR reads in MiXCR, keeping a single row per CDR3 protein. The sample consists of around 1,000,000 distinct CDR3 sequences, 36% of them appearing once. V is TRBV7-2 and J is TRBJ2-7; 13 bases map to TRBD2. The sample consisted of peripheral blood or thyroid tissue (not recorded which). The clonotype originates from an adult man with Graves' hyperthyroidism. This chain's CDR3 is CAGRRLAGGRGYEQYF. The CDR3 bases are TGTGCCGGCAGGAGACTAGCGGGAGGACGGGGCTACGAGCAGTACTTC.